Sequencing of this T cell receptor (beta chain) was carried out in a study of blood T cell repertoires in COVID-19. Study overall: The origin of the acute and convalescent COVID-19 samples was the United States, Italy and Spain. Sources were T cells, B-cell-depleted T cells, or PBMCs; the material itself was cDNA or gDNA.

A Seattle source enrolled patients during active infection and followed them longitudinally. Per the original methods: Nucleated cell counts were estimated from reference gene primer amplification. Profiled with immunoSEQ multiplex PCR; TCRdb holds only in-frame clones, not every one. For V, J and clone size, that table is used; D and trimming come from the DNA. The data contain approximately 320,000 clones, roughly 90% of them singletons. Germline-derived CDR1 and CDR2 are MNHEY and SVGEGT. V lost 5 bases and J 5 bases, leaving 13 bases between the germline ends. This CDR3 comprises 14 residues. This clonotype was sampled from a woman aged 30 to 39 with COVID-19, enrolled during active disease. The specimen sequenced was peripheral blood. V is TRBV6-2 or TRBV6-3 and J is TRBJ1-3; TRBD1 is a possible D gene (5 bases). CDR3 residues: CASSGGGLRNTIYF. Here the CDR3 DNA reads TGTGCCAGCAGTGGGGGAGGATTACGAAACACCATATATTTT.